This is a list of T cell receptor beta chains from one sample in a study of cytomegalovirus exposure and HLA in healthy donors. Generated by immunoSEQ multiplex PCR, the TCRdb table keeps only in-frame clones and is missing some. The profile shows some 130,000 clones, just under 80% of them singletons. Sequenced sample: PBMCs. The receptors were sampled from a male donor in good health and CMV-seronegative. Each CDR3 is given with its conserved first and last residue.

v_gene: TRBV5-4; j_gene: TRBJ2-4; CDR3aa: CASSLGTAAKNIQYF
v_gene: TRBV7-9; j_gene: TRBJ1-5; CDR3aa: CASSTGAAQPQHF
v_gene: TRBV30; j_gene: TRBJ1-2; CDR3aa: CAWTPGQNYGYTF
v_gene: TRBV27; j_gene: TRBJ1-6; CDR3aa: CASSPVGAYNSPLHF
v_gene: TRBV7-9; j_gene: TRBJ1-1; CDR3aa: CASSPWSGSSNTEAFF
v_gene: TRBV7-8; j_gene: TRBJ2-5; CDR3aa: CASSLGGSGTQETQYF
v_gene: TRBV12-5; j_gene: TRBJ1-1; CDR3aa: CASGLGGYTEAFF
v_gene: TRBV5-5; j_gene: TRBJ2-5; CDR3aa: CASSLQGGETQYF
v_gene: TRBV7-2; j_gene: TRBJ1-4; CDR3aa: CASSLGGVTNEKLFF
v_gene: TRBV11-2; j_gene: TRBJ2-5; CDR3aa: CASSLGSMASLETQYF
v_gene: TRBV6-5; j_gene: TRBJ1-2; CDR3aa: CASRGVPLSGYTF
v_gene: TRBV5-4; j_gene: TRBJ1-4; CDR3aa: CASSPGGTNEKLFF
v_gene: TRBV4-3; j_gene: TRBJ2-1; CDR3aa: CASSQEAGGIPHNEQFF
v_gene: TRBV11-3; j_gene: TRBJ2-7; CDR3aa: CASSLDFQGRSDEQYF
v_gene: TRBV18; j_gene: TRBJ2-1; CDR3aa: CASSPPHRLAAYNEQFF
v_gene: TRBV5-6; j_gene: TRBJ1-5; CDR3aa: CASSSRLGVTGPQHF
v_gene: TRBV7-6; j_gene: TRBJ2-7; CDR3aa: CASSPGQDLEQYF
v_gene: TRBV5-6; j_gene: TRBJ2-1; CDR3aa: CASSLEFIAGGNNEQFF
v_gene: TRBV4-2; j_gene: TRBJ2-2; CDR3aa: CASSQGGTGTGELFF
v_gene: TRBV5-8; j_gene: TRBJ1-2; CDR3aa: CASSKRRGSYGYTF
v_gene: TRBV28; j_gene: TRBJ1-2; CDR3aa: CASSGDSRRGYTF
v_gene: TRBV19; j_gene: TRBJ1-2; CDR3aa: CASRGGAYGYTF
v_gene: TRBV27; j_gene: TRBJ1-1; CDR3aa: CASSLRPGTGGPWGTEAFF
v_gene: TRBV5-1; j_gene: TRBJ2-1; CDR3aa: CASSLDGNNEQFF
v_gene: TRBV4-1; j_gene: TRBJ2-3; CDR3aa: CASSLRAGDTQYF
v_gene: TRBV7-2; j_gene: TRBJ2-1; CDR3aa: CASSLAASGDTNEQFF
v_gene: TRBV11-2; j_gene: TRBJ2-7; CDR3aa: CASSLGGTVIYEQYF
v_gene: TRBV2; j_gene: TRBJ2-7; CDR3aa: CASSDSSTRTSGRHEQYF
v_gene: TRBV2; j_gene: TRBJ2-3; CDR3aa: CASSAGEGTDTQYF
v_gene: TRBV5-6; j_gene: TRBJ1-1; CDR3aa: CASSSLRNTEAFF
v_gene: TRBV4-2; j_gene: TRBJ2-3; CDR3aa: CASSPQGSSGLDTQYF
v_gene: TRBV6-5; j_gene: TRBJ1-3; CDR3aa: CASSPDRARDTIYF
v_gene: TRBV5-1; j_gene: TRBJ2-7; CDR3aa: CASSLDPPGYEQYF
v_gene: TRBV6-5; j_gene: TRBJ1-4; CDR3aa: CASSYDRAPKNEKLFF
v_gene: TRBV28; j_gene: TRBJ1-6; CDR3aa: CASRLTGINSPLHF